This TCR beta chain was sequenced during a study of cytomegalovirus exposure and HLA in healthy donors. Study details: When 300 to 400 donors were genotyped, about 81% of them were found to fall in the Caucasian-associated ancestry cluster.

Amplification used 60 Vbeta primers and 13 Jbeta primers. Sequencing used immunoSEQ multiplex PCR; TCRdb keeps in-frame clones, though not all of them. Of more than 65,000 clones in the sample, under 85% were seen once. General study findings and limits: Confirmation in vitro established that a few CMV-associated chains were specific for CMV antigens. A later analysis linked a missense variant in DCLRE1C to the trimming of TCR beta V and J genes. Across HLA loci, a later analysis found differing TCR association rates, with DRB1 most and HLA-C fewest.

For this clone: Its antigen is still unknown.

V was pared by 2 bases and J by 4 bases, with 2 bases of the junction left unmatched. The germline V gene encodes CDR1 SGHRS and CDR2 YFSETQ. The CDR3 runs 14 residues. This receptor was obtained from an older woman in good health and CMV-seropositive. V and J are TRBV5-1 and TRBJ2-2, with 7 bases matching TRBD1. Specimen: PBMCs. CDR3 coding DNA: TGCGCCAGCAGCTTAACAGGGGTCACCGGGGAGCTGTTTTTT. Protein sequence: CASSLTGVTGELFF. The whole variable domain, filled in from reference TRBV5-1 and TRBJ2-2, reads KAGVTQTPRYLIKTRGQQVTLSCSPISGHRSVSWYQQTPGQGLQFLFEYFSETQRNKGNFPGRFSGRQFSNSRSEMNVSTLELGDSALYLCASSLTGVTGELFFGEGSRLTVL.